This is a list of T cell receptor beta chains from one sample in a study of T cells in Graves' hyperthyroidism and ophthalmopathy. TCRdb used MiXCR to reprocess the multiplex PCR reads, holding one entry per CDR3 protein. Found here are approximately 430,000 distinct CDR3 sequences, about 15% of them singletons; the top ten hold roughly 8%. The sequenced material came from blood. The origin of the receptors is a woman aged 18-29 years with Graves' hyperthyroidism. CDR3s include the opening cysteine and the closing phenylalanine or tryptophan. The D gene is left open where the match is weak. The size field is filled for only some rows; it gives once, few, many or a size class.

TRBV28,TRBD1,TRBJ1-3,.,TGTGCCAGCAGTATGACAGGGGCTGGAAACACCATATATTTT,CASSMTGAGNTIYF
TRBV20-1,TRBD1,TRBJ2-1,.,TGCAGTGCTGCGACAGGGCGGACCTACAATGAGCAGTTCTTC,CSAATGRTYNEQFF
TRBV24-1,.,TRBJ2-5,.,TGTGCCACCAGTACAGGACCCAAAGAGACCCAGTACTTC,CATSTGPKETQYF
TRBV20-1,.,TRBJ2-1,many,TGCAGTGCAGCAGGCGCCTGGACGGGGAGCTCCTACAATGAGCAGTTCTTC,CSAAGAWTGSSYNEQFF
TRBV12-3/TRBV12-4,TRBD2,TRBJ2-7,.,TGTGCCAGCAGCCCGACCCCGGGACTAGCGGACCCCTACGAGCAGTACTTC,CASSPTPGLADPYEQYF
TRBV10-2,.,TRBJ1-6,.,TGCGCCAGCAGAGGAAAGAGCTCCTATAATTCACCCCTCCACTTT,CASRGKSSYNSPLHF
TRBV19,.,TRBJ2-5,few,TGTGCCAGTAGTATGGTTTGGGGCGCTGGCCAAGAGACCCAGTACTTC,CASSMVWGAGQETQYF
TRBV7-7,.,TRBJ2-5,many,TGTGCTAGCAGCTCCACAGTCCCCGAGACCCAGTACTTC,CASSSTVPETQYF
TRBV5-1,TRBD2,TRBJ2-5,few,TGCGCCAGCACCCTTGGGGCGGGAGAAGAGACCCAGTACTTC,CASTLGAGEETQYF
TRBV12-3/TRBV12-4,.,TRBJ2-1,many,TGTGCCAGCACCCTTTTGGGGGACTACAATGAGCAGTTCTTC,CASTLLGDYNEQFF
TRBV4-1,.,TRBJ2-1,few,TGCGCCAGCAGCCAAGATTCCGGGACCCTATCCTACAATGAGCAGTTCTTC,CASSQDSGTLSYNEQFF
TRBV12-3/TRBV12-4,.,TRBJ1-1,many,TGTGCCAGCATTAAATCGTACGTGAACACTGAAGCTTTCTTT,CASIKSYVNTEAFF
TRBV30,.,TRBJ1-5,many,TGTGCCTGGAGTGAGACCGTTAGCAATCAGCCCCAGCATTTT,CAWSETVSNQPQHF
TRBV27,.,TRBJ1-2,once,TGTGCCAGCAGATTGGGGGGGAACTATGGCTACACCTTC,CASRLGGNYGYTF